The 27 T cell receptor beta chains listed next were all sequenced from one sample in a study of blood T cells in healthy people across ages. Alongside a J-beta primer mix, a sample-barcoded 5' primer served in a second PCR lasting about 7 to 11 cycles. Each CDR3 protein gets one entry after TCRdb re-called the 5' RACE reads with MiXCR. Found here are roughly 1,300,000 distinct CDR3 sequences, 55% to 75% of them singletons; the top ten hold approximately 7%. The specimen sequenced was blood. The receptors derive from a man between 18 and 29 years old in good health.

CDR3 protein: CASLAGGPTDTQYF. CDR3 nucleotides: TGTGCCAGCCTAGCGGGGGGGCCAACAGATACGCAGTATTTT. V is TRBV25-1 and J is TRBJ2-3, with 12 positions matching TRBD2. The CDR3 is 14 residues long. V gave up 8 bases and J gave up 3 bases; unmatched junction bases: 3. Germline V gene data show CDR1 as MGHDK and CDR2 as SYGVNS.

Only a few counts were recorded for this clonotype. J is TRBJ2-7 and V is TRBV10-2; D unclear. Germline V gene data show CDR1 as WSHSY and CDR2 as SAAADI. The CDR3 length is 14 residues. Trimming removed 6 bases at V and 1 base at J, with 13 bases between. DNA of the CDR3: TGCGCCAGCAGCCCTTATGAACCGTCCTACGAGCAGTACTTC. This codes for CASSPYEPSYEQYF.

This sequence joins TRBV20-1 and TRBJ1-5, with a tentative D call TRBD1 (5 bases). CDR3 length equals 15 residues. V was shortened by 0 bases and J by 0 bases, with 9 bases between the two germline ends. The germline V gene encodes CDR1 DFQATT and CDR2 SNEGSKA (reference sequence). CDR3 DNA: TGCAGTGCTAGAGAGGACACCTATAGCAATCAGCCCCAGCATTTT. Residues: CSAREDTYSNQPQHF.

This chain uses TRBV5-1 with TRBJ1-2; 7 bases are a match to TRBD1. Germline V gene data show CDR1 as SGHRS and CDR2 as YFSETQ. The CDR3 is 15 residues long. The J segment lost 0 bases and the V segment lost 5 bases, leaving 7 bases of the junction unmatched. This CDR3 is CASSPGTVTNYGYTF. Here the CDR3 DNA reads TGCGCCAGCAGTCCCGGGACAGTAACTAACTATGGCTACACCTTC.

Details on this clonotype: A much larger clone differs from this one at a single base, so this may be a read error. The gene calls are TRBV20-1 and TRBJ2-1, with TRBD2 identical over 9 bases. The germline V gene has CDR1 DFQATT and CDR2 SNEGSKA (reference sequence). This CDR3 has 19 residues. The CDR3 DNA is TGCAGTGCTAGAGAGGTGTATATGTTGCTAGCGGGGTCCTACAGTGAGCAGTTCTTC. Encoded protein: CSAREVYMLLAGSYSEQFF.

This clonotype was counted between two and nine times. This CDR3 reads CASRHGHEQFF. The CDR3 DNA is TGTGCCAGCCGACACGGCCATGAGCAGTTCTTC. This chain joins TRBV27 and TRBJ2-1; no firm D call. This CDR3 has 11 residues. V dropped 8 bases and J dropped 8 bases, with 10 bases sitting between them. In germline, CDR1 is MNHEY, CDR2 SMNVEV (reference sequence).

The chain employs TRBV9 and TRBJ2-7; 7 nucleotides agree with TRBD1. Per the germline V gene, CDR1 is SGDLS and CDR2 is YYNGEE. V shed 0 bases, J shed 2 bases, and the junction held 8 bases outside the gene matches. The CDR3 extends over 16 amino acids. CDR3 coding DNA: TGTGCCAGCAGCGTAGTGTCCGGACAGGAGACCTACGAGCAGTACTTC. Translation: CASSVVSGQETYEQYF.

CDR3: CSADPRSGSYNEQFF. The CDR3 region has the DNA TGCAGTGCTGACCCGCGGAGCGGGTCCTACAATGAGCAGTTCTTC. The J gene is TRBJ2-1, the V gene TRBV20-1, with D tentatively TRBD2 (6 bases). Trimming shortened V by 5 bases and J by 1 base, and 15 bases separated the two germline ends. Germline CDR1 reads DFQATT; CDR2 reads SNEGSKA (reference sequence). There are 15 residues in the CDR3.

V and J are TRBV11-2 and TRBJ2-5; D is unresolved. The CDR3 loop spans 11 amino acids. Germline-derived CDR1 and CDR2 are SGHAT and FQNNGV. Trimming left V 2 bases short and J 7 bases short, with 5 bases between. CDR3 residues: CASSLRVTQYF. CDR3 bases: TGTGCCAGCAGCTTACGGGTGACCCAGTACTTC. Variable domain in full (rest from reference TRBV11-2 and TRBJ2-5): EAGVAQSPRYKIIEKRQSVAFWCNPISGHATLYWYQQILGQGPKLLIQFQNNGVVDDSQLPKDRFSAERLKGVDSTLKIQPAKLEDSAVYLCASSLRVTQYFGPGTRLLVL.

The rearrangement uses TRBV27 and TRBJ2-3; weak D call: TRBD1 (5 bases). Germline V gene lookup returns CDR1 MNHEY and CDR2 SMNVEV (reference sequence). V was cut by 3 bases and J by 6 bases, with 7 bases left in between. This CDR3 contains 12 residues. The CDR3 protein is CASSFKGDTQYF. The CDR3 nucleotides read TGTGCCAGCAGTTTCAAGGGGGATACGCAGTATTTT.

The V and J genes are TRBV7-9 and TRBJ2-3, with D possibly being TRBD2 (6 bases). There are 17 residues in the CDR3. The ends were cut back, 2 bases at V and 0 bases at J, with 15 bases in the middle. Germline V gene data show CDR1 as SEHNR and CDR2 as FQNEAQ (reference sequence). The CDR3 nucleotides are TGTGCCAGCAGCTTATTGTCGGGGACTTCTAGCACAGATACGCAGTATTTT. The encoded protein is CASSLLSGTSSTDTQYF.

This clonotype was seen more than once but under ten times. V usage is TRBV10-3 and J usage is TRBJ2-5, with 11 bases that match TRBD2. Judging by the DNA end, TRBJ2-7 fits better; the J call may be wrong. CDR1 ENHRY and CDR2 SYGVKD come from the germline V gene. This CDR3 contains 14 residues. CDR3 nucleotides: TGTGCCATCAGCTTAGCGGGGGGGCTCGACGAGCAGTACTTC. Its translation: CAISLAGGLDEQYF.

The chain couples TRBV4-1 to TRBJ1-1, with D hard to call. CDR1 is MGHRA and CDR2 is YSYEKL in the germline V gene. The germline V and J ends were trimmed by 1 base and 5 bases, with 14 bases remaining between them. This CDR3 has 15 amino acids. The chain's CDR3 is CASSQATRPGTEAFF. DNA for the CDR3: TGCGCCAGCAGCCAAGCTACAAGGCCCGGGACTGAAGCTTTCTTT.

This clonotype was observed at least ten times. The chain links TRBV11-2 to TRBJ2-1; TRBD1 agrees at 7 bases. V was pared by 4 bases and J by 0 bases, with 6 bases of the junction left unmatched. The CDR3 is 16 amino acids. Germline loops: CDR1 SGHAT, CDR2 FQNNGV. The DNA of the CDR3 is TGTGCCAGCAGCTCCGCTCCAGGGGGCTCCTACAATGAGCAGTTCTTC. As protein: CASSSAPGGSYNEQFF.

J is TRBJ1-4 and V is TRBV6-5, with TRBD1 identical over 7 bases. Germline loops: CDR1 MNHEY, CDR2 SVGAGI. Trimming removed 6 bases from V and 7 bases from J; junction bases left unmatched: 5. The CDR3 runs 13 residues. CDR3 amino acids: CASRTTGVEKLFF. The CDR3, as DNA: TGTGCCAGCAGAACCACAGGGGTTGAAAAACTGTTTTTT.

This chain links TRBV5-1 with TRBJ2-1; TRBD2 agrees at 9 bases. The J call could be wrong; TRBJ2-7 is a better fit for the DNA end. The CDR3 loop spans 17 amino acids. Germline values: CDR1 SGHRS, CDR2 YFSETQ. CDR3 bases: TGCGCCAGCAGCTTGGGACCGACTAGCGGACACTACAATGAGCAGTACTTC. Amino acids: CASSLGPTSGHYNEQYF.

This chain links TRBV12-3 or TRBV12-4 with TRBJ1-2; 7 nucleotides match TRBD1. The CDR3 sequence is 14 residues long. V dropped 6 bases and J dropped 8; count of bases not matched to a gene: 12. Here the CDR3 reads CASRKDRTTGGYTF. CDR3 DNA: TGTGCCAGCAGGAAGGACAGGACCACCGGAGGCTACACCTTC.

V is TRBV20-1 and J is TRBJ2-5, with D perhaps matching TRBD1 or TRBD2 (5 bases each). Germline values: CDR1 DFQATT, CDR2 SNEGSKA (reference sequence). V was cut by 3 bases and J by 5 bases, with 37 bases left in between. This CDR3 is 21 amino acids long. Written as DNA, the CDR3 is TGCAGTGCTAGTGAAGCCCCTACGTGGGACGGCGGAACGATGACTGGGGAGACCCAGTACTTC. Its protein is CSASEAPTWDGGTMTGETQYF.

V is TRBV20-1 and J is TRBJ2-1, with D possibly being TRBD1 or TRBD2 (5 bases each). The DNA end is a closer match to TRBJ2-7, so the J assignment may be wrong. The CDR3 length is 15 residues. CDR1 DFQATT and CDR2 SNEGSKA come from the germline V gene (reference sequence). In DNA form, the CDR3 reads TGCAGTGCTAGAGACGGGACCACAGCCTACAATGAGCAGTACTTC. Translation gives CSARDGTTAYNEQYF.

The V call is TRBV21-1, the J call TRBJ2-2; whether TRBD1, the table's D call, matches the DNA was not checked. TRBV21-1 is annotated as a pseudogene. The CDR3 is made up of 17 amino acids. The DNA for the CDR3 is TGTGCCAGCAGCCCCACCGGCAGGGGGCGTTACACCGGGGAGCTGTTTTTT. Residues: CASSPTGRGRYTGELFF.

The V gene is TRBV2, the J gene TRBJ2-3, with D maybe TRBD2 (6 bases). Trimming took off 6 bases at V and 4 bases at J, with 14 bases between the two ends. This CDR3 spans 14 amino acids. Germline loops: CDR1 SNHLY, CDR2 FYNNEI. The CDR3 reads CASRGGLEADTQYF. For the CDR3, the DNA is TGTGCCAGCAGGGGGGGTCTTGAAGCAGATACGCAGTATTTT.

This clonotype showed up just a few times. The CDR3 DNA follows: TGTGCCAGCAGTTTAAAACCGCCCTACGAGCAGTACTTC. Translated: CASSLKPPYEQYF. J is TRBJ2-5 and V is TRBV27, with D unresolved. The tail of the sequence fits TRBJ2-7 better, so the J call may be wrong. Germline CDR1 and CDR2: MNHEY and SMNVEV (reference sequence). The length of the CDR3 is 13 residues.

DNA for the CDR3: TGCAGCGTTGAATTTGGGGGGACACCTTCCTACAATGAGCAGTACTTC. Its translation: CSVEFGGTPSYNEQYF. V and J are TRBV29-1 and TRBJ2-5; D tentatively reads TRBD1 or TRBD2 (6 bases each). The CDR3 sequence is 16 residues long. Germline V gives CDR1 SQVTM, CDR2 ANQGSEA. Trimming took off 2 bases at V and 11 bases at J, with 27 bases between the two ends.

Concerning this clonotype itself: A read error may produce the germline difference seen at one junction end. The rearrangement joins TRBV5-1 to TRBJ1-1; possibly TRBD1 for D (5 bases). Germline CDR1 SGHRS, CDR2 YFSETQ. The CDR3 spans 13 residues. The CDR3 nucleotides are TGCACCAGCAGCCTCCTAGGAGACAGTGGCGCTTTCTTT. Protein sequence: CTSSLLGDSGAFF.

This clonotype was seen more than once but under ten times. This chain links TRBV20-1 with TRBJ2-7; unclear D gene. Between the trimmed V and J ends, which lost 6 bases and 3 bases, there was a span of 9 bases. The germline V gene encodes CDR1 DFQATT and CDR2 SNEGSKA (reference sequence). CDR3 length equals 11 residues. The CDR3 DNA is TGCAGTGCCCTTCTCTACTACGAGCAGTACTTC. Its protein product is CSALLYYEQYF.

V and J are TRBV3-1 and TRBJ2-4; D remains unclear. The end of the DNA fits TRBJ2-7 better, so the J call may be wrong. Germline CDR1 LGHDT, CDR2 YNNKEL (reference sequence). This CDR3 is built from 14 residues. The CDR3 DNA reads as TGTGCCAGCAGCCAAGATCTGCGGATTTACGAGCAGTACTTC. It yields the protein CASSQDLRIYEQYF.

The table lists this clonotype with a few counts. V gene TRBV6-6 combines with J gene TRBJ1-4, with no clear D. There are 16 residues in the CDR3. The germline V and J ends were trimmed by 8 bases and 7 bases, with 23 bases remaining between them. Germline assignment: CDR1 MNHNY and CDR2 SVGAGI (reference sequence). The CDR3 DNA reads as TGTGCCAGCCAACCCTTTACGGGGTCCGAGGGTGAAAAACTGTTTTTT. Its protein is CASQPFTGSEGEKLFF.